Listed below are T cell receptor beta chains from one sample, sequenced in a study of vaccination effects on CD4 cells after COVID-19. No antigen has been assigned to these receptors. This table comes from immunoSEQ multiplex PCR, and its TCRdb copy is limited to in-frame clones, with some not included. The table shows about 79,000 clones, with approximately 74% occurring only once. The source material was CD4+ T cells from PBMCs cultured with HCoV-229E spike peptides, sampled before COVID-19 vaccination. The source is a human donor who received a COVID-19 vaccine. CDR3s include the opening cysteine and the closing phenylalanine or tryptophan. The D gene is left open where the match is weak. Size tells how often a clone was seen (once, few, many) or the class of an expanded clone, and some rows leave it out.

abundance	d_gene	j_gene	v_gene	CDR3nt	CDR3aa
.	.	TRBJ2-5	TRBV21-1	TGTGCCAGCAGCAAAGTCCAGGGGTCAGAGACCCAGTACTTC	CASSKVQGSETQYF
few	.	TRBJ1-4	TRBV7-9	TGTGCCAGCAGCTCTTCATCCGCAACTAATGAAAAACTGTTTTTT	CASSSSSATNEKLFF
once	.	TRBJ2-1	TRBV19	TGTGCCAGTAGTATAACCCAGCGCGGGTACAATGAGCAGTTCTTC	CASSITQRGYNEQFF
.	.	TRBJ1-2	TRBV7-2	TGTGCCAGCAGCCGAGGGGGGAACGCGCCGCCATTCTTC	CASSRGGNAPPFF
.	TRBD2	TRBJ2-1	TRBV5-1	TGCGCCAGCAGCTTGGTAGCGGGGGCCTCCAATGAGCAGTTCTTC	CASSLVAGASNEQFF
.	TRBD1	TRBJ2-3	TRBV7-6	TGTGCCAGCAGCCCCCGGACAGGGTCGACAGATACGCAGTATTTT	CASSPRTGSTDTQYF
.	TRBD1	TRBJ1-2	TRBV6-4	TGTGCCAGCAGTGACCAGGGGGGTATGTCGAGTGGCTACACCTTC	CASSDQGGMSSGYTF
.	TRBD2	TRBJ2-3	TRBV18	TGTGCCAGCTCACCCCCTATAGCGGGGGGTTTCACAGATACGCAGTATTTT	CASSPPIAGGFTDTQYF
.	.	TRBJ1-6	TRBV6-4	TGTGCCAGCAGTGACTCCTCGGGGTCACCCCTCCACTTT	CASSDSSGSPLHF
once	.	TRBJ2-1	TRBV19	TGTGCCAGTAGCCTGGCGGGCGATAAGCAGTTCTTC	CASSLAGDKQFF
.	TRBD2	TRBJ2-3	TRBV19	TGTGCCAGTAGTATAAGGAGGCGGGGGGCAAGCACAGATACGCAGTATTTT	CASSIRRRGASTDTQYF
few	TRBD2	TRBJ2-4	TRBV7-2	TGTGCCAGCAGCTTAGCGCTTCAGCGGGGCAACATTCAGTACTTC	CASSLALQRGNIQYF
few	TRBD1	TRBJ2-2	TRBV7-3	TGTGCCAGCAGCCCCAGGACAGGGAACCTGAACACCGGGGAGCTGTTTTTT	CASSPRTGNLNTGELFF
.	.	TRBJ2-3	TRBV5-1	TGCGCCAGCAGCCCGATACAGGCGGCTGGCACAGATACGCAGTATTTT	CASSPIQAAGTDTQYF
.	TRBD1	TRBJ2-6	TRBV5-1	TGCGCCAGCAGCTTATGGACAGGGGGGATTTCTGGGGCCAACGTCCTGACTTTC	CASSLWTGGISGANVLTF
.	.	TRBJ1-1	TRBV18	TGTGCCAGCTCACCACGACAGAGTCTAGGAGCTTTCTTT	CASSPRQSLGAFF
.	.	TRBJ2-3	TRBV7-2	TGTGCCAGCAGCCCAGGGATCCAGGGGACAGATACGCAGTATTTT	CASSPGIQGTDTQYF
.	.	TRBJ1-2	TRBV20-1	TGCAGTGCTCCAGAAAGGAATGGCTACACCTTC	CSAPERNGYTF
.	.	TRBJ2-5	TRBV12-3/TRBV12-4	TGTGCCAGCAGACAGACCGGAACGGAGACCCAGTACTTC	CASRQTGTETQYF
few	.	TRBJ1-1	TRBV24-1	TGTGCCACCAGTGAGAACAGGGATGAGGCTGAAGCTTTCTTT	CATSENRDEAEAFF
.	.	TRBJ1-4	TRBV15	TGTGCCACCAGCAGAGTGACCAGAAGGACTAATGAAAAACTGTTTTTT	CATSRVTRRTNEKLFF
.	.	TRBJ1-5	TRBV3-1/TRBV3-2	TGTGCCAGCAGCCAAGTGCAATCAAATCAGCCCCAGCATTTT	CASSQVQSNQPQHF
.	.	TRBJ1-6	TRBV12-5	TGTGCTAGTGGTTCGCGGGGGGGGTCCTATAATTCACCCCTCCACTTT	CASGSRGGSYNSPLHF
.	.	TRBJ1-6	TRBV3-1/TRBV3-2	TGTGCCAGCAGCCAAGATTTGGGGGGCTCCTATAATTCACCCCTCCACTTT	CASSQDLGGSYNSPLHF
.	.	TRBJ2-2	TRBV9	TGTGCCAGCACCCTGGGGGGTAACACCGGGGAGCTGTTTTTT	CASTLGGNTGELFF
once	TRBD2	TRBJ2-1	TRBV5-6	TGTGCCAGCAGTCCTAGCGGGGGGGCAATTGAGCAGTTCTTC	CASSPSGGAIEQFF
.	TRBD1	TRBJ1-6	TRBV11-2	TGTGCCAGCAGCTTGACAGGGCAGTATAATTCACCCCTCCACTTT	CASSLTGQYNSPLHF
.	.	TRBJ1-4	TRBV5-4	TGTGCCAGCAGCTTGTTGGTTGGTGAAAAACTGTTTTTT	CASSLLVGEKLFF
.	.	TRBJ2-1	TRBV6-5	TGTGCCAGCAGAAGACAGCGCTACAATGAGCAGTTCTTC	CASRRQRYNEQFF
.	TRBD1	TRBJ1-5	TRBV6-5	TGTGCCAGCACCTCCGGGACAGGGTATCAGCCCCAGCATTTT	CASTSGTGYQPQHF
.	TRBD2	TRBJ2-3	TRBV24-1	TGTGCCACAAGTCCCGGGACTACCCGCACAGATACGCAGTATTTT	CATSPGTTRTDTQYF
few	TRBD1	TRBJ1-2	TRBV5-4	TGTGCCAGCAGCCCCAGGGAGGGGACAGGGATGAACTATGGCTACACCTTC	CASSPREGTGMNYGYTF
.	TRBD1	TRBJ2-5	TRBV11-3	TGTGCCAGCAGCTTAGATGGTGGACAGGGCGGGCGAGAGACCCAGTACTTC	CASSLDGGQGGRETQYF
.	.	TRBJ1-1	TRBV7-2	TGTGCCAGCACCGTGCCGGTAGTCCCTGAAGCTTTCTTT	CASTVPVVPEAFF
.	.	TRBJ1-1	TRBV11-1	TGTGCCAGCAGCCCTGTAGCGGGCTTGGCCACTGAAGCTTTCTTT	CASSPVAGLATEAFF
.	.	TRBJ2-5	TRBV24-1	TGTGCCACCAGTCGTGCGGGGGAGACCCAGTACTTC	CATSRAGETQYF
.	TRBD1	TRBJ2-5	TRBV18	TGTGCCAGCTCACCGAGGGACAGGGCAATGGAGACCCAGTACTTC	CASSPRDRAMETQYF
.	TRBD1	TRBJ1-2	TRBV7-2	TGTGCCAGCAGCTTAGCCACGACAGGGGCTGGGGGCTACACCTTC	CASSLATTGAGGYTF
.	.	TRBJ1-1	TRBV29-1	TGCAGCGTTAGATGGACCTATGAAGCTTTCTTT	CSVRWTYEAFF
few	.	TRBJ1-5	TRBV2	TGTGCCAGCAGTGATGGGGGTCAGCCCCAGCATTTT	CASSDGGQPQHF
.	.	TRBJ1-1	TRBV19	TGTGCCAGTAGTCAGGGGACCCGGAACACTGAAGCTTTCTTT	CASSQGTRNTEAFF
.	.	TRBJ2-1	TRBV5-1	TGCGCCAGCAGCTTGCAGAGCTACAATGAGCAGTTCTTC	CASSLQSYNEQFF
medium-sized	.	TRBJ2-1	TRBV2	TGTGCCAGCAGTACAAGCTTTGAGCAGTTCTTC	CASSTSFEQFF